One and the same sample provided the 20 T cell receptor beta chains below, sequenced in a study of blood T cell repertoires in COVID-19. This table comes from immunoSEQ multiplex PCR, and its TCRdb copy is limited to in-frame clones, with some not included. The sample records over 95,000 clones, more than 80% being singletons. Specimen: peripheral blood. These receptors originate from a woman aged 50 to 60 with acute or convalescent COVID-19.

V usage is TRBV7-6 and J usage is TRBJ1-5; the match to TRBD1 covers 11 bases. CDR3 length equals 16 residues. Germline values: CDR1 SGHVS, CDR2 FNYEAQ. V lost 5 bases, J lost 6 bases, and 9 bases stayed unmatched. CDR3 nucleotide sequence: TGTGCCAGCAGCGCGAGGGACAGGGGGAGCGGTCAGCCCCAGCATTTT. As protein: CASSARDRGSGQPQHF.

This clone was seen only a few times. The V and J genes are TRBV24-1 and TRBJ1-2; 7 nucleotides line up with TRBD1. The germline gives CDR1 KGHDR, CDR2 SFDVKD. CDR3 length: 15 amino acids. V lost 6 bases and J lost 0; bases outside the gene matches: 6. DNA for the CDR3: TGTGCCACCAGTTCCTCGACAGGGTCTAACTATGGCTACACCTTC. Protein sequence: CATSSSTGSNYGYTF.

This clone was counted a single time. V is TRBV30 and J is TRBJ1-3; D is unclear. V was shortened by 2 bases and J by 2 bases, with 10 bases between the two germline ends. The CDR3 is 14 amino acids. The germline V gene encodes CDR1 GTSNPN and CDR2 SVGIG (reference sequence). The DNA for the CDR3 is TGTGCCTGGAGTACTACATCGGCTGGAAACACCATATATTTT. This gives the protein CAWSTTSAGNTIYF.

The chain combines TRBV11-2 with TRBJ2-3; 13 nucleotides match TRBD2. The CDR3 has 16 amino acids. V trimming: 4 bases; J trimming: 3 bases; junction bases outside the gene matches: 4. Germline V CDR1 and CDR2: SGHAT, FQNNGV. CDR3 in DNA: TGTGCCAGCAGCTCCCGACTAGCGGGGGGTACAGATACGCAGTATTTT. This translates into CASSSRLAGGTDTQYF.

This chain connects TRBV10-3 to TRBJ1-4, with 9 bases fitting TRBD1. The CDR3 contains 16 residues. Germline V CDR1 and CDR2: ENHRY, SYGVKD. J lost 5 bases, V lost 2 bases, and 6 bases had no gene match. The CDR3 DNA reads as TGTGCCATCAGTGAGGACAGGGGGGTAGGAAATGAAAAACTGTTTTTT. It specifies CAISEDRGVGNEKLFF.

V and J are TRBV7-8 and TRBJ2-6, with D perhaps TRBD2 (5 bases). The CDR3 has 15 amino acids. Germline V gives CDR1 SGHVS, CDR2 FQNEAQ. The germline V and J ends were trimmed by 5 bases and 1 base, with 9 bases remaining between them. Here the CDR3 DNA reads TGTGCCAGCAGCCGGTCGGGGTCTGGGGCCAACGTCCTGACTTTC. This translates into CASSRSGSGANVLTF.

This clone was picked up one time. CDR3 bases: TGCGCCAGCAGCCAAGGAAACGGGGGGGAACCCTATGGCTACACCTTC. This gives the protein CASSQGNGGEPYGYTF. The rearrangement links TRBV4-1 to TRBJ1-2, with a tentative D call TRBD1 (5 bases). Trimming left V 1 base short and J 4 bases short, with 16 bases between. The germline V gene encodes CDR1 MGHRA and CDR2 YSYEKL. CDR3 length: 16 amino acids.

CDR3 protein: CAIRHQGYEQFF. The CDR3 nucleotides are TGTGCCATCAGACATCAGGGTTATGAGCAGTTCTTC. The chain uses TRBV10-3 and TRBJ2-1, with a tentative D call TRBD1 (5 bases). The V end was cut by 6 bases, the J end by 8 bases, with 11 bases between. This CDR3 spans 12 amino acids. CDR1 and CDR2 (germline): ENHRY, SYGVKD.

The chain carries TRBV6-5 and TRBJ1-5; D unresolved. This CDR3 has 13 residues. Trimming cost V 6 bases and J 7 bases, with 13 bases left between them. Germline values: CDR1 MNHEY, CDR2 SVGAGI. CDR3 DNA: TGTGCCAGCAGCCTCACTTCCGGGCAGCCCCAGCATTTT. Amino acids: CASSLTSGQPQHF.

The chain couples TRBV27 to TRBJ1-5, with D perhaps TRBD1 (5 bases). Between the trimmed V and J ends, which lost 2 bases and 3 bases, there was a span of 11 bases. The CDR3 is 15 residues long. The germline CDR1 and CDR2 sequences are MNHEY and SMNVEV (reference sequence). The chain's CDR3 is CASSLEGAHNQPQHF. CDR3 coding DNA: TGTGCCAGCAGTTTAGAAGGGGCTCACAATCAGCCCCAGCATTTT.

The chain is built from TRBV6-5 and TRBJ1-1; perhaps TRBD1 as D (6 bases). Trimming left V 5 bases short and J 9 bases short, with 16 bases between. The CDR3 totals 13 residues. The germline CDR1 and CDR2 sequences are MNHEY and SVGAGI. CDR3 loop: CASSRATGGKAFF. The CDR3 DNA sequence: TGTGCCAGCAGTCGGGCGACAGGCGGTAAAGCTTTCTTT.

V and J are TRBV2 and TRBJ2-3; 9 bases are shared with TRBD2. CDR3 length: 13 amino acids. V lost 8 bases and J lost 1; bases outside the gene matches: 1. CDR1 and CDR2 (germline): SNHLY, FYNNEI. The DNA for the CDR3 is TGTGCCAGCCGACTAGCGGGCACAGATACGCAGTATTTT. It codes for CASRLAGTDTQYF.

V and J are TRBV27 and TRBJ1-6; possible D gene TRBD1, 6 bases. Germline CDR1 and CDR2: MNHEY and SMNVEV (reference sequence). The CDR3 runs 16 residues. Trimming stripped 0 bases from V and 10 bases from J, with 16 bases between. CDR3 residues: CASSLSGTNPNSPLHF. The CDR3 DNA follows: TGTGCCAGCAGTTTATCGGGGACAAACCCTAACTCACCCCTCCACTTT.

The chain is built from TRBV29-1 and TRBJ2-7, with TRBD2 as a possible D gene (6 bases). Between the trimmed V and J ends, which lost 4 bases and 0 bases, there was a span of 10 bases. CDR1 SQVTM and CDR2 ANQGSEA come from the germline V gene. CDR3 length equals 13 residues. The CDR3 reads CSVVVEGSYEQYF. Here the CDR3 DNA reads TGCAGCGTTGTTGTGGAGGGCTCCTACGAGCAGTACTTC.

V and J are TRBV19 and TRBJ2-5, with 8 bases that match TRBD1. Trimming took 6 bases from V and 5 from J; bases not matched to a gene: 11. The CDR3 is 15 residues long. CDR1 and CDR2 from the germline V gene are LNHDA and SQIVND (reference sequence). The DNA for the CDR3 is TGTGCCAGTAGCATCTCGGCAGGGGGCGAGGAGACCCAGTACTTC. It encodes CASSISAGGEETQYF.

The V gene is TRBV7-8, the J gene TRBJ2-3, with 7 nucleotides matching TRBD2. CDR3 length: 16 amino acids. Germline CDR1 is SGHVS and CDR2 is FQNEAQ. The V and J ends lost 6 bases and 4 bases, in that order; junction bases with no gene match: 13. CDR3 bases: TGTGCCAGCAGGCCACTAGCGTGGGCCACTGCAGATACGCAGTATTTT. It is translated as CASRPLAWATADTQYF.

The rearrangement joins TRBV6-2 or TRBV6-3 to TRBJ2-5, with 9 bases aligning to TRBD1. CDR3 length equals 15 residues. V was pared by 2 bases and J by 4 bases, with 5 bases of the junction left unmatched. Germline CDR1 MNHEY, CDR2 SVGEGT. CDR3 in amino acids: CASSYRGQGGETQYF. CDR3 nucleotide sequence: TGTGCCAGCAGTTACCGGGGACAGGGCGGAGAGACCCAGTACTTC.

This clone was counted a single time. The chain uses TRBV30 and TRBJ1-1; D might be TRBD1 (5 bases). This CDR3 contains 15 residues. Deletions cut 0 bases from V and 0 bases from J, with 11 bases between. CDR1 GTSNPN and CDR2 SVGIG come from the germline V gene (reference sequence). The CDR3 bases are TGTGCCTGGAGTGTCTCCCTGACAGTGAACACTGAAGCTTTCTTT. This gives the protein CAWSVSLTVNTEAFF.

As for this clone: Other DNA sequences in this specimen translate into the identical CDR3. This CDR3 reads CASSYSARGNTEAFF. The CDR3, as DNA: TGTGCCAGCAGTTACTCGGCCAGGGGGAACACTGAAGCTTTCTTT. This rearrangement joins TRBV6-5 to TRBJ1-1; possibly TRBD1 for D (6 bases). Between the trimmed V and J ends, which lost 0 bases and 1 base, there was a span of 9 bases. Looked up from germline, CDR1 is MNHEY and CDR2 is SVGAGI. The CDR3 covers 15 residues.

The rearrangement joins TRBV15 to TRBJ2-2; a possible D gene is TRBD2 (6 bases). The CDR3 sequence is 17 residues long. Trimming removed 0 bases at V and 5 bases at J, with 16 bases between. Germline loops: CDR1 LNHNV, CDR2 YYDKDF (reference sequence). The CDR3 DNA follows: TGTGCCACCAGCAGAGATGACGGAGGGCCAAATACCGGGGAGCTGTTTTTT. The encoded protein is CATSRDDGGPNTGELFF.